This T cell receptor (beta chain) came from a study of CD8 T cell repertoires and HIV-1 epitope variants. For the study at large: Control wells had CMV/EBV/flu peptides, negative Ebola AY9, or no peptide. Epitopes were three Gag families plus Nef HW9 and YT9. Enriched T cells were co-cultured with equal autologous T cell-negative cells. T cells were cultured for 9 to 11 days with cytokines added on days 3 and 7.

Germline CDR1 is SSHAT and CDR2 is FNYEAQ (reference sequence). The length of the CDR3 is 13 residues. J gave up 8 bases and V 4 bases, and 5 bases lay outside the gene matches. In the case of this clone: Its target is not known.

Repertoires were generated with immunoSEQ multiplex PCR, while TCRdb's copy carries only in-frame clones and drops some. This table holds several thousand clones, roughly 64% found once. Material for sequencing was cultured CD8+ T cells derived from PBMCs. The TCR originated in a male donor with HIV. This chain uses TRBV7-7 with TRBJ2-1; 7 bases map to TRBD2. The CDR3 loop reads CASSWTSDHEQFF. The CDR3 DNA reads TGTGCCAGCAGCTGGACTAGTGATCATGAGCAGTTCTTC.